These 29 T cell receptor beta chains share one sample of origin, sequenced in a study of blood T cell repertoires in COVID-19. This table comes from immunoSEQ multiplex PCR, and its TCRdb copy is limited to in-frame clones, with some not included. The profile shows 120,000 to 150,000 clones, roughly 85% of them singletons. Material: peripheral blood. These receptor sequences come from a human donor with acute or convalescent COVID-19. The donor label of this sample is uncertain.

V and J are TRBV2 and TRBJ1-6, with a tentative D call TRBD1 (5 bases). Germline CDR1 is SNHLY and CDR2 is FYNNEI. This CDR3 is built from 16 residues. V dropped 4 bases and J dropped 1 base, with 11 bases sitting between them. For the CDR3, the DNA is TGTGCCAGCAGTGTTCAGGGCGCGTCCTATAATTCACCCCTCCACTTT. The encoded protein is CASSVQGASYNSPLHF.

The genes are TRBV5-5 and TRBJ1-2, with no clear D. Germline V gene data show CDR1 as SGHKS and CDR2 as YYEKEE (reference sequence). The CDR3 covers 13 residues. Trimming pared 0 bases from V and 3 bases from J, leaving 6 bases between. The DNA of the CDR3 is TGTGCCAGCAGCTTGGACAGCTACTATGGCTACACCTTC. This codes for CASSLDSYYGYTF.

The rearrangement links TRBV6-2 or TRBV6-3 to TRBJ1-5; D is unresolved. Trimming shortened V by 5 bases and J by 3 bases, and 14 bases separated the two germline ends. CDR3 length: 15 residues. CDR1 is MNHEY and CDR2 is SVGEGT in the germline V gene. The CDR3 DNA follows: TGTGCCAGCAGTCCGGGGAGGAGGCCCAATCAGCCCCAGCATTTT. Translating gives CASSPGRRPNQPQHF.

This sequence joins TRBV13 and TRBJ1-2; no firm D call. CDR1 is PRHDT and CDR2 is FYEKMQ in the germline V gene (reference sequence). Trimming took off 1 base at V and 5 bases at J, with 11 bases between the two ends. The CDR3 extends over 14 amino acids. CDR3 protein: CASSLDGIGYGYTF. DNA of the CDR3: TGTGCCAGCAGCTTAGACGGGATAGGGTATGGCTACACCTTC. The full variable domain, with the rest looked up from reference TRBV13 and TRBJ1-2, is AAGVIQSPRHLIKEKRETATLKCYPIPRHDTVYWYQQGPGQDPQFLISFYEKMQSDKGSIPDRFSAQQFSDYHSELNMSSLELGDSALYFCASSLDGIGYGYTFGSGTRLTVV.

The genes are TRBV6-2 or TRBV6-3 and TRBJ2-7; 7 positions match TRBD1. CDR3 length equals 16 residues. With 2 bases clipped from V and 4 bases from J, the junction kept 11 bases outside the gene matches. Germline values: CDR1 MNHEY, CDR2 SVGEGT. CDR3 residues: CASSYGPLRQGYEQYF. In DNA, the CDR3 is TGTGCCAGCAGTTACGGTCCCTTAAGACAGGGATACGAGCAGTACTTC.

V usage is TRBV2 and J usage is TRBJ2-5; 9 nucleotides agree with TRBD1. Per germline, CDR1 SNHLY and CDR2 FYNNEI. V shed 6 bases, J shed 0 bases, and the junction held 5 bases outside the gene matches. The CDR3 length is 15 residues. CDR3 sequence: CASSPGTGYQETQYF. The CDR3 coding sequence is TGTGCCAGCAGCCCAGGGACAGGGTACCAAGAGACCCAGTACTTC.

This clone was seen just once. The CDR3 protein is CASSIGSRANYGYTF. The DNA for the CDR3 is TGTGCCAGCAGCATCGGGAGCCGCGCTAACTATGGCTACACCTTC. The chain carries TRBV9 and TRBJ1-2; unclear D gene. The CDR3 consists of 15 residues. Germline CDR1 reads SGDLS; CDR2 reads YYNGEE. Deletions cut 4 bases from V and 0 bases from J, with 13 bases between.

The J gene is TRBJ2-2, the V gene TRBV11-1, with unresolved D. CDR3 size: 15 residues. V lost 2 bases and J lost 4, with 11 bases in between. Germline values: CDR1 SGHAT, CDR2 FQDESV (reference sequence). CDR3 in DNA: TGTGCCAGCAGCTTACTACGACACCCCACCGGGGAGCTGTTTTTT. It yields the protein CASSLLRHPTGELFF. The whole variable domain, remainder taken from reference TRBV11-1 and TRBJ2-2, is EAEVAQSPRYKITEKSQAVAFWCDPISGHATLYWYRQILGQGPELLVQFQDESVVDDSQLPKDRFSAERLKGVDSTLKIQPAELGDSAMYLCASSLLRHPTGELFFGEGSRLTVL.

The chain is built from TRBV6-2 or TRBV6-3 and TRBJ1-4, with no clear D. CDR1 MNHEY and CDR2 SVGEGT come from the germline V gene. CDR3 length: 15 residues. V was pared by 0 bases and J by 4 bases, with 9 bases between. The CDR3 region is CASSYSFGLNEKLFF. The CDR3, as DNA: TGTGCCAGCAGTTACTCGTTCGGTCTTAATGAAAAACTGTTTTTT.

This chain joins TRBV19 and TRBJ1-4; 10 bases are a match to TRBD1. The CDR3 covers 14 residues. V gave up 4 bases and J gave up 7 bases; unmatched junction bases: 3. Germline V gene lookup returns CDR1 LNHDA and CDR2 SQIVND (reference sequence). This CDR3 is CASSSRDRGEKLFF. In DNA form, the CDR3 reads TGTGCCAGTAGTAGCCGGGACAGGGGTGAAAAACTGTTTTTT.

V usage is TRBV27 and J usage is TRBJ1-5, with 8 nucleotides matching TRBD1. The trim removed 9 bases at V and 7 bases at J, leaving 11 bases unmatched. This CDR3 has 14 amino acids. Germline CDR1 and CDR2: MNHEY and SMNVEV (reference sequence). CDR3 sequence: CASAPRQGTQPQHF. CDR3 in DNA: TGTGCCAGTGCCCCCCGACAGGGGACACAGCCCCAGCATTTT.

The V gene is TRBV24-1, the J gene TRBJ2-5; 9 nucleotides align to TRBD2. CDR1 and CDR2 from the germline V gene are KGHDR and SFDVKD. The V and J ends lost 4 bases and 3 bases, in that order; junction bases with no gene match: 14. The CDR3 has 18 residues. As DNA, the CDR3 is TGTGCCACCAGTGACAGACCCGGTAGCGGGGGATTAGAAGAGACCCAGTACTTC. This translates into CATSDRPGSGGLEETQYF.

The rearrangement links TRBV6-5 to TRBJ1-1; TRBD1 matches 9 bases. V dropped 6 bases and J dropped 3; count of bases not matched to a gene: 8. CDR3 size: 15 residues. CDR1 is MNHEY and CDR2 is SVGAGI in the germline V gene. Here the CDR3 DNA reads TGTGCCAGCAGGGGGACAGGGCTAGGGGACACTGAAGCTTTCTTT. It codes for CASRGTGLGDTEAFF.

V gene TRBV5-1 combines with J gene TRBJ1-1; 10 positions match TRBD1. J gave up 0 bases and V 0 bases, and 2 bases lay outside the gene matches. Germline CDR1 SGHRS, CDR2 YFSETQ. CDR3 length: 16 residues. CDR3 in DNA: TGCGCCAGCAGCTTGGGAGGGACAGGGGTGAACACTGAAGCTTTCTTT. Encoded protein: CASSLGGTGVNTEAFF. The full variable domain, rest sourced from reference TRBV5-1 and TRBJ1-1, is KAGVTQTPRYLIKTRGQQVTLSCSPISGHRSVSWYQQTPGQGLQFLFEYFSETQRNKGNFPGRFSGRQFSNSRSEMNVSTLELGDSALYLCASSLGGTGVNTEAFFGQGTRLTVV.

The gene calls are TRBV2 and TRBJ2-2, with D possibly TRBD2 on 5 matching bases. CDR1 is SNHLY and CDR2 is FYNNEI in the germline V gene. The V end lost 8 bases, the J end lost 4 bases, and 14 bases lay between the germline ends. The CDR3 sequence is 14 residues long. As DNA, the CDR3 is TGTGCCAGCGAGTGGGATCGGGGCACCGGGGAGCTGTTTTTT. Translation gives CASEWDRGTGELFF.

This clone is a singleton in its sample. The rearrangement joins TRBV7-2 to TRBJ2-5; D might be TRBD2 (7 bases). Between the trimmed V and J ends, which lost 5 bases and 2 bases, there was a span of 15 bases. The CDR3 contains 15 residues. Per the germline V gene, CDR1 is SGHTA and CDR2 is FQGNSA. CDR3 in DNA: TGTGCCAGCAGCCCATGGGGGGGCCTACAAGAGACCCAGTACTTC. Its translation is CASSPWGGLQETQYF.

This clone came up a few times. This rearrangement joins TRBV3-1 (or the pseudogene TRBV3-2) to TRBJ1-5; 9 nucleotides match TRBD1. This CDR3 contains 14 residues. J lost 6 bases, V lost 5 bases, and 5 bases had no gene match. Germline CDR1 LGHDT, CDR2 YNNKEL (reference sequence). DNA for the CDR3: TGTGCCAGCAGCGTCACAGGGGGCGTTCAGCCCCAGCATTTT. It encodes CASSVTGGVQPQHF.

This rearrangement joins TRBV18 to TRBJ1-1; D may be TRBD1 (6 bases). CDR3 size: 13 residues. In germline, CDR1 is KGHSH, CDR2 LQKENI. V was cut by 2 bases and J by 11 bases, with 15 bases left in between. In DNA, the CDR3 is TGTGCCAGCTCACCAGGTGGGGGGGCGCCGGCTTTCTTT. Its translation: CASSPGGGAPAFF.

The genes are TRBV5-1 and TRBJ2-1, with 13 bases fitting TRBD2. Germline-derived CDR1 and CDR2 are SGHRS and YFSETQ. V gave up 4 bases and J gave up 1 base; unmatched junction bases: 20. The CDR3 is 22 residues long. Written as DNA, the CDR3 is TGCGCCAGCAGCCTAGCCCCCCCACTAGCGGGGGGGAGGTTTACGTCCTACAATGAGCAGTTCTTC. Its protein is CASSLAPPLAGGRFTSYNEQFF.

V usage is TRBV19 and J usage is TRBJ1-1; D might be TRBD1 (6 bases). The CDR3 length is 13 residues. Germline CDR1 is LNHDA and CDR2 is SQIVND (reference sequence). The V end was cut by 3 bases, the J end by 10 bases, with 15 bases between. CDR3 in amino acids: CASSISDSAGAFF. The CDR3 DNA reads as TGTGCCAGTAGTATCTCGGACAGCGCGGGAGCTTTCTTT.

CDR3 nucleotide sequence: TGTGCCAGTAGTATAGTGGGACAGGGGTCGTTTGGGCAGTTCTTC. Encoded protein: CASSIVGQGSFGQFF. The J gene is TRBJ2-1, the V gene TRBV19; 10 positions agree with TRBD1. CDR1 is LNHDA, CDR2 SQIVND, per germline (reference sequence). J was trimmed by 12 bases and V by 1 base; bases with no gene match: 9. The CDR3 sequence is 15 residues long.

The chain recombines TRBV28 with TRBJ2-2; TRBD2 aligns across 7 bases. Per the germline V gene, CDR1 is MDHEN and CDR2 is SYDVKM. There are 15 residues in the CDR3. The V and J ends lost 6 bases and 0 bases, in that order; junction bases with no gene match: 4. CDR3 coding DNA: TGTGCCAGCAGGGGGAGCGGGGCGAACACCGGGGAGCTGTTTTTT. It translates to CASRGSGANTGELFF.

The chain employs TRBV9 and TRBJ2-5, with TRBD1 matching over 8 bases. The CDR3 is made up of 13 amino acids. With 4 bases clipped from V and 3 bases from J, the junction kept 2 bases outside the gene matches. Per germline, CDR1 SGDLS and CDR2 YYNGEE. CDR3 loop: CASSLTGEETQYF. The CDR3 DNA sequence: TGTGCCAGCAGCTTGACAGGGGAAGAGACCCAGTACTTC.

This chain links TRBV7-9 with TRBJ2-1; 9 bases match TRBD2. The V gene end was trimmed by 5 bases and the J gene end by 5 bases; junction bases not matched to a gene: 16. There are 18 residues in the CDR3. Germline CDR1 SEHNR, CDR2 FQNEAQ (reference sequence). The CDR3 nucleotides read TGTGCCAGCAGCCCCAAACTCCGGCTAGCGGGAAATCACAATGAGCAGTTCTTC. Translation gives CASSPKLRLAGNHNEQFF.

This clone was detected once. CDR3 loop: CASSRTRGYGYTF. The CDR3 coding sequence is TGCGCCAGCAGCCGGACCAGGGGATATGGCTACACCTTC. This chain uses TRBV4-3 with TRBJ1-2, with D tentatively TRBD1 (6 bases). Trimming took 4 bases from V and 5 from J, leaving 11 bases between them. The CDR3 spans 13 residues. Germline CDR1 and CDR2: LGHNA and YSLEER.

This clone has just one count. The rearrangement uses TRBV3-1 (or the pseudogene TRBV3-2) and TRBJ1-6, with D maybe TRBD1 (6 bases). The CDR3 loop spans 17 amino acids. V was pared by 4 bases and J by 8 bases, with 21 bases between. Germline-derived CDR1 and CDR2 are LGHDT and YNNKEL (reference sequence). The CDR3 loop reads CASSLPQSAGAHSPLHF. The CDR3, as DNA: TGTGCCAGCAGCCTACCGCAATCCGCGGGGGCTCATTCACCCCTCCACTTT.

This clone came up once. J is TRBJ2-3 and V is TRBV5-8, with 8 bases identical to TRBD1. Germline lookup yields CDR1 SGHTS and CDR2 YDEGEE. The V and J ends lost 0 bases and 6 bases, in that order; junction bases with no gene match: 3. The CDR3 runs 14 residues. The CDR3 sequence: CASSLGQGRDTQYF. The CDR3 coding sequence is TGTGCCAGCAGCTTGGGACAGGGGCGGGATACGCAGTATTTT.

The CDR3 region is CASSPDSYGYTF. As DNA, the CDR3 is TGTGCCAGCAGCCCAGACAGCTATGGCTACACCTTC. The J gene is TRBJ1-2, the V gene TRBV7-8; D is possibly TRBD1 (5 bases). V shed 5 bases and J shed 4 bases, with 8 bases lying between them. This CDR3 contains 12 residues. The germline CDR1 and CDR2 sequences are SGHVS and FQNEAQ.

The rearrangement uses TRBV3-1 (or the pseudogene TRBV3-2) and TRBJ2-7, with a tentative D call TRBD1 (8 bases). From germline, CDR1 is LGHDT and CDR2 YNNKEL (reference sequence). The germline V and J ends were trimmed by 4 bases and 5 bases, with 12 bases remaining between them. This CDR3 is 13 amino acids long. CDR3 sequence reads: CASSRTGGDEQYF. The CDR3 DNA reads TGTGCCAGCAGCCGAACAGGGGGGGACGAGCAGTACTTC.